This T cell receptor (beta chain) stems from a study of T-cell memory formation after mild COVID-19. TCRdb independently ran MiXCR on the 5' RACE reads; one entry per CDR3 protein. The table includes more than 250,000 distinct CDR3 sequences, about a sixth detected once. Points from the study as a whole: Memory cells collected pre-infection included some clones that later responded, suggesting cross-reactive memory joined.

This clonotype was seen more than once but under ten times. Its specificity is unknown. Deletions cut 0 bases from V and 7 bases from J, with 14 bases between. Germline V gene sequence: CDR1 SGHDN, CDR2 FVKESK. The CDR3 is 15 amino acids. Sequenced input: PBMCs or a T cell subset sorted from them (not recorded which). This rearrangement joins TRBV14 to TRBJ2-3; D is tentatively TRBD1 or TRBD2 (5 bases each). The clonotype comes from a man aged 18 to 30 who had mild COVID-19 (a few samples of this study predate the infection). Cell type and time point are not known. The CDR3 protein is CASSQDSGLSYTQYF. CDR3 DNA sequence: TGTGCCAGCAGCCAAGACTCGGGGCTTAGCTATACGCAGTATTTT.